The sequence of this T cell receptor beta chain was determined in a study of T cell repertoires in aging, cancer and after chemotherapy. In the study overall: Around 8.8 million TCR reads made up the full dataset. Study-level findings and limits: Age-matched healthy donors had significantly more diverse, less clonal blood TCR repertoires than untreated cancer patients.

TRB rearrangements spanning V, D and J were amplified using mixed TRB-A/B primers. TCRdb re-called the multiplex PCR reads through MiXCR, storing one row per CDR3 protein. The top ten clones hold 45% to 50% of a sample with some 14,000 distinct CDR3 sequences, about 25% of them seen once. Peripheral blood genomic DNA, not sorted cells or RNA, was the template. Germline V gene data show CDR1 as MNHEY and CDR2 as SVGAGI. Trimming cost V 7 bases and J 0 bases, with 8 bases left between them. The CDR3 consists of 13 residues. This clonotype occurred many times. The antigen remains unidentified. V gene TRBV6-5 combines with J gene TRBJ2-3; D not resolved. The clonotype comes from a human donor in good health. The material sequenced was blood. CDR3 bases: TGTGCCAGCACCGAAAGGAGCACAGATACGCAGTATTTT. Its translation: CASTERSTDTQYF.